Following are 26 T cell receptor beta chains from one sample sequenced in a study of T cells after posttransplantation cyclophosphamide. Generated by immunoSEQ multiplex PCR, the TCRdb table keeps only in-frame clones and is missing some. The sample is made up of about 37,000 clones, none counted only once. The sequencing input was PBMCs. These receptors were obtained from a man younger than 45 in good health and a related stem cell transplant donor.

At least ten counts were recorded for this clone. This chain connects TRBV5-4 to TRBJ2-1, with 7 bases identical to TRBD2. This CDR3 is 15 amino acids long. Germline trimming cut 2 bases from V and 5 bases from J; bases unmatched to any gene: 7. Germline CDR1 reads SGHNT; CDR2 reads YYREEE (reference sequence). The CDR3 region has the DNA TGTGCCAGCAGCTTCCAGCGCGGGGGAGACAATGAGCAGTTCTTC. Protein: CASSFQRGGDNEQFF.

At least ten counts were recorded for this clone. DNA for the CDR3: TGTGCCAGCAGTTTGGGACAGATGAACACTGAAGCTTTCTTT. It specifies CASSLGQMNTEAFF. The chain links TRBV28 to TRBJ1-1; 7 positions match TRBD1. Trimming at V came to 3 bases and at J to 0 bases, leaving 1 base not matched to a gene. The germline gives CDR1 MDHEN, CDR2 SYDVKM. This CDR3 spans 14 amino acids.

This clone showed up many times. The chain joins TRBV6-6 to TRBJ1-2; 9 positions agree with TRBD1. Germline loops: CDR1 MNHNY, CDR2 SVGAGI (reference sequence). V was clipped by 7 bases and J by 3 bases; unmatched bases: 6. The CDR3 is 14 amino acids. The chain's CDR3 is CASNRDRAYYGYTF. DNA for the CDR3: TGTGCCAGCAACCGGGACAGGGCCTACTATGGCTACACCTTC.

This clone came up many times. The gene calls are TRBV7-6 and TRBJ1-6; a possible D gene is TRBD1 (6 bases). V dropped 5 bases and J dropped 8 bases, with 16 bases sitting between them. CDR1 and CDR2 (germline): SGHVS, FNYEAQ. The CDR3 totals 15 residues. The CDR3 here is CASSGRDTAYSPLHF. CDR3 DNA sequence: TGTGCCAGCAGCGGGCGGGACACCGCCTATTCACCCCTCCACTTT.

The rearrangement joins TRBV14 to TRBJ1-2, with D possibly TRBD1 on 5 matching bases. The CDR3 is 14 residues long. V was cut by 0 bases and J by 8 bases, with 13 bases left in between. The germline CDR1 and CDR2 sequences are SGHDN and FVKESK. CDR3 DNA: TGTGCCAGCAGCCAAGAACACAGGTCGAAGGGCTACACCTTC. This encodes CASSQEHRSKGYTF.

In this sample, this clone turned up many times. The chain recombines TRBV27 with TRBJ2-7, with 11 bases identical to TRBD1. The CDR3 contains 15 residues. V was pared by 5 bases and J by 6 bases, with 9 bases of the junction left unmatched. From germline, CDR1 is MNHEY and CDR2 SMNVEV (reference sequence). This CDR3 reads CASSPRRDRGGEQYF. In DNA, the CDR3 is TGTGCCAGCAGTCCGCGCCGGGACAGGGGGGGCGAGCAGTACTTC.

This clone showed up many times. CDR3 DNA sequence: TGTGCCAGCAGACGGACAGGTGGCTATGGCTACACCTTC. Amino acid sequence: CASRRTGGYGYTF. The rearrangement links TRBV5-4 to TRBJ1-2; TRBD1 aligns across 7 bases. The CDR3 is 13 amino acids. J was trimmed by 4 bases and V by 5 bases; bases with no gene match: 5. The germline CDR1 and CDR2 sequences are SGHNT and YYREEE (reference sequence).

Ten or more counts support this clone. The genes are TRBV5-1 and TRBJ2-7, with D possibly TRBD1 on 6 matching bases. Per germline, CDR1 SGHRS and CDR2 YFSETQ. The CDR3 covers 13 residues. V lost 1 base and J 5 bases, leaving 10 bases between the germline ends. CDR3 bases: TGCGCCAGCAGCTTGCAGGGGCGCGACGAGCAGTACTTC. Translating it yields CASSLQGRDEQYF.

This clone was counted many times. V gene TRBV11-2 combines with J gene TRBJ2-7, with 9 nucleotides matching TRBD1. Unmatched junction bases numbered 15, after V lost 5 bases and J lost 7 bases. Germline V gene sequence: CDR1 SGHAT, CDR2 FQNNGV. The CDR3 spans 16 residues. As DNA, the CDR3 is TGTGCCAGCAGCACCTACAGGGGGCCAGATCTAAGGGAGCAGTACTTC. It encodes CASSTYRGPDLREQYF.

This clone was detected many times. The genes are TRBV24-1 and TRBJ2-1; TRBD1 matches 10 bases. The CDR3 spans 15 residues. V shed 3 bases, J shed 6 bases, and the junction held 4 bases outside the gene matches. Germline assignment: CDR1 KGHDR and CDR2 SFDVKD. The CDR3 bases are TGTGCCACCAGTGATCCCCGGACAGGGGGCAATGAGCAGTTCTTC. Translation gives CATSDPRTGGNEQFF.

This clone came up many times. The rearrangement uses TRBV6-1 and TRBJ1-2; 9 positions match TRBD1. The J segment lost 6 bases and the V segment lost 2 bases, leaving 7 bases of the junction unmatched. The CDR3 has 15 amino acids. CDR1 MNHNS and CDR2 SASEGT come from the germline V gene. This CDR3 reads CASSELTGGGDGYTF. In nucleotides, the CDR3 is TGTGCCAGCAGTGAATTGACAGGGGGAGGGGATGGCTACACCTTC.

This clone came up many times. The chain couples TRBV25-1 to TRBJ1-1, with D possibly being TRBD1 (6 bases). Germline V gene sequence: CDR1 MGHDK, CDR2 SYGVNS. This CDR3 contains 14 residues. V lost 8 bases and J lost 1, with 14 bases in between. The CDR3 is CASEMGASNTEAFF. The CDR3 DNA reads as TGTGCCAGCGAAATGGGGGCGTCGAACACTGAAGCTTTCTTT.

This clone showed up just a few times. The V and J genes are TRBV6-1 and TRBJ1-5; no firm D call. CDR1 is MNHNS, CDR2 SASEGT, per germline. The CDR3 runs to 13 residues. V lost 1 base to trimming and J lost 12 bases, with 13 bases between them. The CDR3 loop reads CASSEDGRANQHF. In DNA form, the CDR3 reads TGTGCCAGCAGTGAAGATGGGCGGGCCAACCAGCATTTT.

In this sample, this clone turned up many times. The chain uses TRBV24-1 and TRBJ1-5, with D tentatively TRBD1 (5 bases). Per germline, CDR1 KGHDR and CDR2 SFDVKD. The CDR3 has 13 residues. Trimming cost V 9 bases and J 2 bases, with 10 bases left between them. The CDR3: CATSGGGNQPQHF. In nucleotides, the CDR3 is TGTGCCACCTCTGGGGGGGGCAATCAGCCCCAGCATTTT.

This clone was picked up many times. This chain joins TRBV9 and TRBJ1-3, with D hard to call. The V end was cut by 3 bases, the J end by 8 bases, with 6 bases between. The CDR3 spans 11 residues. Germline CDR1 reads SGDLS; CDR2 reads YYNGEE. The CDR3 DNA is TGTGCCAGCAGCGCCCGCGACACCATATATTTT. Translated, it gives CASSARDTIYF.

This clone was counted between two and nine times. V gene TRBV24-1 combines with J gene TRBJ2-2, with 8 positions matching TRBD1. This CDR3 has 18 amino acids. After removal of 4 bases from V and 3 bases from J, the junction contained 12 bases not matched to a gene. Germline V CDR1 and CDR2: KGHDR, SFDVKD. The CDR3 reads CATSDLDRDGPYTGELFF. In nucleotides, the CDR3 is TGTGCCACCAGTGACCTGGACAGGGACGGGCCATACACCGGGGAGCTGTTTTTT.

This clone was counted a few times. The chain is built from TRBV29-1 and TRBJ2-7; 7 bases agree with TRBD1. The CDR3 is 13 residues long. V trimming: 6 bases; J trimming: 3 bases; junction bases outside the gene matches: 8. From germline, CDR1 is SQVTM and CDR2 ANQGSEA. CDR3 sequence (DNA): TGCAGCGTCAAACAGGGGACAAGCTACGAGCAGTACTTC. Translated: CSVKQGTSYEQYF.

This clone was observed many times. The J gene is TRBJ1-4, the V gene TRBV5-8, with D unclear. Germline V gene sequence: CDR1 SGHTS, CDR2 YDEGEE. The V gene lost 4 bases and the J gene lost 7 bases, with 17 bases spanning the gap. The CDR3 spans 15 residues. The CDR3 is CASSGPGLRGEKLFF. For the CDR3, the DNA is TGTGCCAGCAGCGGCCCCGGGCTCCGGGGTGAAAAACTGTTTTTT.

There are many counts of this clone. The chain recombines TRBV9 with TRBJ2-3; D may be TRBD1 (6 bases). The CDR3 extends over 14 amino acids. V shed 6 bases and J shed 4 bases, with 15 bases lying between them. Germline V CDR1 and CDR2: SGDLS, YYNGEE. CDR3: CASNRLGAADTQYF. The CDR3 bases are TGTGCCAGCAATCGATTGGGGGCCGCAGATACGCAGTATTTT.

This clone has ten or more counts. This chain joins TRBV6-1 and TRBJ2-4; D unclear. CDR1 is MNHNS and CDR2 is SASEGT in the germline V gene. V was shortened by 1 base and J by 6 bases, with 7 bases between the two germline ends. This CDR3 has 13 residues. This CDR3 is CASSEEAVNIQYF. CDR3 DNA: TGTGCCAGCAGTGAAGAGGCGGTAAACATTCAGTACTTC.

This clone was picked up many times. This chain uses TRBV7-3 with TRBJ1-6; TRBD1 might be the D (6 bases). The CDR3 covers 14 residues. Per germline, CDR1 SGHTA and CDR2 FQGTGA. V lost 5 bases and J lost 7, with 12 bases in between. CDR3 in amino acids: CASSPGAQNSPLHF. The CDR3 DNA reads TGTGCCAGCAGCCCAGGGGCCCAAAATTCACCCCTCCACTTT.

This clone was detected many times. This chain connects TRBV18 to TRBJ2-2; possible D gene TRBD2, 5 bases. Germline-derived CDR1 and CDR2 are KGHSH and LQKENI. V gave up 1 base and J gave up 5 bases, with 8 bases separating them. The CDR3 covers 14 residues. CDR3 DNA sequence: TGTGCCAGCTCACCACTCGGGGAAACCGGGGAGCTGTTTTTT. It translates to CASSPLGETGELFF.

This clone was observed many times. V usage is TRBV5-1 and J usage is TRBJ1-4; the match to TRBD1 covers 8 bases. Losses at the gene ends were 3 bases for V and 1 base for J; bases not matched to a gene: 5. The CDR3 covers 16 residues. CDR1 and CDR2 (germline): SGHRS, YFSETQ. The CDR3 DNA reads TGCGCCAGCAGCTACCGGACAGGGCAAACTAATGAAAAACTGTTTTTT. Amino acid sequence: CASSYRTGQTNEKLFF.

This clone was counted at least ten times. The V call is TRBV11-2, the J call TRBJ2-6; D is undetermined. V was clipped by 1 base and J by 0 bases, with 7 bases between them. The CDR3 consists of 16 residues. Germline values: CDR1 SGHAT, CDR2 FQNNGV. CDR3 DNA: TGTGCCAGCAGCTTAGTACGAGGCTCTGGGGCCAACGTCCTGACTTTC. Protein: CASSLVRGSGANVLTF.

This clone was recorded at least ten times. J is TRBJ1-1 and V is TRBV5-1; TRBD1 might be the D (5 bases). Germline V gene data show CDR1 as SGHRS and CDR2 as YFSETQ. V shed 0 bases and J shed 8 bases, with 11 bases lying between them. This CDR3 has 13 residues. CDR3 loop: CASSLGDWGEAFF. The CDR3 nucleotides are TGCGCCAGCAGCTTGGGGGACTGGGGGGAAGCTTTCTTT.

In its sample, this clone was seen many times. The J gene is TRBJ1-2, the V gene TRBV18; TRBD1 aligns across 9 bases. Looked up from germline, CDR1 is KGHSH and CDR2 is LQKENI. The CDR3 runs to 14 residues. V gave up 8 bases and J gave up 7 bases; unmatched junction bases: 11. The CDR3, as DNA: TGTGCCAGCGCAGAAGGACAGGGGTTCAGTGGCTACACCTTC. It encodes CASAEGQGFSGYTF.